The 8 T cell receptor beta chains below were found in one sample sequenced in a study of T cells in Graves' hyperthyroidism and ophthalmopathy. RNA transcripts served as the template for amplifying TCR beta CDR3 regions. The HTBI primer set drove a first-round RT-PCR of the TCR CDR3. One entry per CDR3 protein results from TCRdb running MiXCR on the multiplex PCR reads. The data contain around 700,000 distinct CDR3 sequences, 18% of them singletons. The sample comprised blood. Receptor source: a woman aged 45-60 years with Graves' hyperthyroidism that later progressed to Graves' ophthalmopathy.

The J gene is TRBJ2-5, the V gene TRBV7-9; 9 bases agree with TRBD1. This CDR3 comprises 14 residues. Germline V gene lookup returns CDR1 SEHNR and CDR2 FQNEAQ (reference sequence). With V trimmed by 6 bases and J by 4 bases, 6 bases remained unmatched. The CDR3 reads CASRHRGQGETQYF. The CDR3 nucleotides are TGTGCCAGCAGGCACAGGGGGCAGGGAGAGACCCAGTACTTC.

Many counts were recorded for this clonotype. The chain carries TRBV3-1 and TRBJ1-3; no reliable D call. This CDR3 comprises 13 residues. The V end was cut by 3 bases, the J end by 4 bases, with 7 bases between. Germline CDR1 reads LGHDT; CDR2 reads YNNKEL (reference sequence). The CDR3 region is CASSQDWGNTIYF. In DNA, the CDR3 is TGTGCCAGCAGCCAGGACTGGGGAAACACCATATATTTT.

This chain uses TRBV10-2 with TRBJ1-4; D perhaps matches TRBD1 (6 bases). CDR1 and CDR2 (germline): WSHSY, SAAADI. V lost 6 bases to trimming and J lost 8 bases, with 13 bases between them. The CDR3 loop spans 13 amino acids. This CDR3 is CASRVRGSEKLFF. In DNA form, the CDR3 reads TGCGCCAGCAGGGTTAGGGGGTCGGAAAAACTGTTTTTT.

The chain is built from TRBV4-1 and TRBJ2-6, with unresolved D. Germline assignment: CDR1 MGHRA and CDR2 YSYEKL. This CDR3 has 17 residues. V was cut by 0 bases and J by 0 bases, with 9 bases left in between. CDR3 loop: CASSQERRLSGANVLTF. In nucleotides, the CDR3 is TGCGCCAGCAGCCAAGAAAGACGCCTCTCTGGGGCCAACGTCCTGACTTTC.

V gene TRBV24-1 combines with J gene TRBJ2-1; a possible D gene is TRBD2 (6 bases). V lost 4 bases, J lost 10 bases, and 22 bases lay in between. The CDR3 covers 16 residues. Per germline, CDR1 KGHDR and CDR2 SFDVKD. The CDR3 bases are TGTGCCACCAGTGACCCCGGGACTGCCCTGGTGAGGGAGCAGTTCTTC. Translating gives CATSDPGTALVREQFF.

This clonotype was seen ten or more times. The chain joins TRBV11-2 to TRBJ1-2; 7 bases fit TRBD1. J lost 5 bases, V lost 4 bases, and 7 bases had no gene match. This CDR3 is 14 amino acids long. Germline values: CDR1 SGHAT, CDR2 FQNNGV. DNA for the CDR3: TGTGCCAGCAGCTCAACAGGGGACAGATATGGCTACACCTTC. Amino acids: CASSSTGDRYGYTF.

At least ten counts were recorded for this clonotype. The chain carries TRBV2 and TRBJ2-5, with D uncertain. This CDR3 region has 13 residues. V was shortened by 3 bases and J by 7 bases, with 12 bases between the two germline ends. Germline V gene lookup returns CDR1 SNHLY and CDR2 FYNNEI. This CDR3 reads CASSDPPSGTQYF. The CDR3 DNA follows: TGTGCCAGCAGTGATCCCCCTTCGGGGACCCAGTACTTC.

V usage is TRBV3-1 and J usage is TRBJ1-2, with 9 bases lining up with TRBD1. Germline assignment: CDR1 LGHDT and CDR2 YNNKEL (reference sequence). The CDR3 is 16 amino acids. After removal of 0 bases from V and 6 bases from J, the junction contained 8 bases not matched to a gene. CDR3 sequence reads: CASSQDFRTGVDGYTF. Here the CDR3 DNA reads TGTGCCAGCAGCCAAGATTTTCGGACAGGGGTCGATGGCTACACCTTC.